Below, 15 T cell receptor beta chains from the same sample are listed, as sequenced in a study of blood T cell repertoires in COVID-19. The assay was immunoSEQ multiplex PCR, and TCRdb's table has in-frame clones only and misses some. Here the sample spans fewer than 250,000 clones, about 82% being singletons. Material for sequencing was PBMCs or T cells enriched from blood (not recorded which). The receptor set was obtained from a woman in her fifties or sixties with acute COVID-19.

This clone was observed a single time. V and J are TRBV3-1 (or the pseudogene TRBV3-2) and TRBJ1-2; the match to TRBD1 covers 7 bases. Germline V lookup: CDR1 LGHDT, CDR2 YNNKEL (reference sequence). This CDR3 contains 14 residues. V dropped 3 bases and J dropped 7; count of bases not matched to a gene: 8. The CDR3 DNA reads TGTGCCAGCAGCCACAGAACAGGGGATGGTGGCTACACCTTC. The encoded protein is CASSHRTGDGGYTF.

This clone was observed a single time. The chain recombines TRBV9 with TRBJ1-1; D might be TRBD1 (6 bases). The V end lost 3 bases, the J end lost 0 bases, and 12 bases lay between the germline ends. The CDR3 runs 15 residues. The germline V gene encodes CDR1 SGDLS and CDR2 YYNGEE. Written as DNA, the CDR3 is TGTGCCAGCAGCGCCGGGGACATCTTGAACACTGAAGCTTTCTTT. Protein sequence: CASSAGDILNTEAFF.

The chain recombines TRBV6-5 with TRBJ1-4; no clear D. Germline CDR1 MNHEY, CDR2 SVGAGI. Trimming took 2 bases from V and 7 from J, leaving 8 bases between them. This CDR3 contains 13 residues. In nucleotides, the CDR3 is TGTGCCAGCAGTTACCGAGGGTTTGAAAAACTGTTTTTT. As protein: CASSYRGFEKLFF.

V is TRBV3-1 (or the pseudogene TRBV3-2) and J is TRBJ2-7, with D possibly TRBD2 on 6 matching bases. The CDR3 totals 15 residues. The germline V and J ends were trimmed by 4 bases and 2 bases, with 15 bases remaining between them. CDR1 is LGHDT and CDR2 is YNNKEL in the germline V gene (reference sequence). The CDR3 loop reads CASSLGLSYAYEQYF. The CDR3 nucleotides read TGTGCCAGCAGCCTGGGACTCTCTTACGCCTACGAGCAGTACTTC.

The gene calls are TRBV5-4 and TRBJ1-5, with D possibly being TRBD1 (6 bases). V was shortened by 4 bases and J by 0 bases, with 17 bases between the two germline ends. The CDR3 contains 17 residues. Germline V CDR1 and CDR2: SGHNT, YYREEE (reference sequence). The CDR3 sequence is CASSQGPGGTSNQPQHF. CDR3 DNA: TGTGCCAGCAGCCAAGGGCCGGGGGGCACTAGCAATCAGCCCCAGCATTTT.

The V and J genes are TRBV29-1 and TRBJ2-7, with D maybe TRBD2 (6 bases). V shed 5 bases and J shed 7 bases, with 12 bases lying between them. CDR1 and CDR2 from the germline V gene are SQVTM and ANQGSEA. This CDR3 comprises 11 residues. The CDR3: CSVLSGVEQYF. The CDR3 DNA sequence: TGCAGCGTTCTTTCGGGGGTTGAGCAGTACTTC.

This chain connects TRBV6-6 to TRBJ1-1; 8 bases fit TRBD1. The length of the CDR3 is 14 residues. V shed 7 bases and J 2 bases; nucleotides not matched to a gene: 6. Germline loops: CDR1 MNHNY, CDR2 SVGAGI (reference sequence). The DNA for the CDR3 is TGTGCCAGCACCAGAGACAGGGGAAACACTGAAGCTTTCTTT. Protein product: CASTRDRGNTEAFF.

The CDR3 nucleotides read TGTGCTAGTGGTTTCAGCGGGATCTCCTACAATGAGCAGTTCTTC. Translation: CASGFSGISYNEQFF. This sequence joins TRBV12-5 and TRBJ2-1, with 7 bases aligning to TRBD2. V gave up 3 bases and J gave up 0 bases; unmatched junction bases: 2. CDR1 and CDR2 from the germline V gene are LGHNT and FRNRAP. The CDR3 loop spans 15 amino acids.

This sequence joins TRBV5-5 and TRBJ1-2; D uncertain. V was cut by 4 bases and J by 4 bases, with 14 bases left in between. The CDR3 runs 14 residues. The germline gives CDR1 SGHKS, CDR2 YYEKEE (reference sequence). The CDR3 DNA reads TGTGCCAGCAGCCCCGAGGACTTAAGCTATGGCTACACCTTC. This translates into CASSPEDLSYGYTF.

Comment on this clone: At one boundary the junction diverges from the germline segment, which might be a read error. The chain carries TRBV19 and TRBJ2-7; D gene uncertain. The germline V gene has CDR1 LNHDA and CDR2 SQIVND (reference sequence). The CDR3 loop spans 14 amino acids. The CDR3 is CASSISKFSYGVDF. DNA of the CDR3: TGTGCCAGTAGTATATCCAAATTCTCCTATGGAGTGGACTTC.

The CDR3 loop is CATSRDLSGELSYEQYF. In DNA form, the CDR3 reads TGTGCCACCAGCAGAGATCTCTCGGGGGAACTCTCCTACGAGCAGTACTTC. The chain has TRBV15 and TRBJ2-7; tentatively, D is TRBD2 (6 bases). V gave up 0 bases and J gave up 0 bases, with 15 bases separating them. Germline V lookup: CDR1 LNHNV, CDR2 YYDKDF (reference sequence). The length of the CDR3 is 17 residues.

V gene TRBV12-3 or TRBV12-4 combines with J gene TRBJ1-1; D unresolved. The germline V and J ends were trimmed by 5 bases and 8 bases, with 15 bases remaining between them. CDR3 length: 13 amino acids. The CDR3 nucleotides are TGTGCCAGCAGTCTCTCCGGAGCTGCCGAAGCTTTCTTT. Translated, it gives CASSLSGAAEAFF.

The V gene is TRBV9, the J gene TRBJ2-2; 8 nucleotides line up with TRBD1. The CDR3 totals 15 residues. Germline CDR1 reads SGDLS; CDR2 reads YYNGEE. The trim removed 3 bases at V and 4 bases at J, leaving 5 bases unmatched. The CDR3 sequence is CASSDPTGVTGELFF. CDR3 in DNA: TGTGCCAGCAGCGACCCGACAGGGGTCACCGGGGAGCTGTTTTTT. The variable domain in full, completed from reference TRBV9 and TRBJ2-2, reads DSGVTQTPKHLITATGQRVTLRCSPRSGDLSVYWYQQSLDQGLQFLIQYYNGEERAKGNILERFSAQQFPDLHSELNLSSLELGDSALYFCASSDPTGVTGELFFGEGSRLTVL.

The table lists this clone with a count of one. The chain combines TRBV6-5 with TRBJ1-1; 8 positions match TRBD1. CDR3 length equals 15 residues. Germline loops: CDR1 MNHEY, CDR2 SVGAGI. J lost 7 bases, V lost 8 bases, and 15 bases had no gene match. The CDR3 sequence: CASRQWWTGKVEAFF. CDR3 bases: TGTGCCAGCCGCCAATGGTGGACAGGGAAAGTTGAAGCTTTCTTT.

The gene calls are TRBV15 and TRBJ1-1; D remains ambiguous. The V and J ends lost 1 base and 4 bases respectively, with 10 bases between them. The germline V gene encodes CDR1 LNHNV and CDR2 YYDKDF (reference sequence). The CDR3 is 14 residues long. The CDR3 region has the DNA TGTGCCACCAGCAGAGTCTTAGAGGGCACTGAAGCTTTCTTT. Translated, it gives CATSRVLEGTEAFF.